The present T cell receptor beta chain was sequenced within a study of blood T cells in healthy people across ages. The authors ran a second PCR of 7 to 11 cycles using a sample-barcoded 5' primer and a J-beta primer mix. Template switching added a 12-random-nucleotide identifier to every cDNA molecule. TCRdb itself ran the 5' RACE reads through MiXCR, one entry per CDR3 protein. The sample records over 500,000 distinct CDR3 sequences, roughly half being singletons. The CDR3 has 14 residues. Per the germline V gene, CDR1 is SNHLY and CDR2 is FYNNEI. Trimming cost V 5 bases and J 13 bases; bases outside gene matches: 10. Regarding this clonotype: Its antigen remains unidentified.

Notes on the study in general: It was the long-lived donors that had more naive CD4+ cells and higher diversity than aged donors.

The receptor was isolated from a woman of 80 years or more in good health. The chain links TRBV2 to TRBJ2-1; 11 nucleotides line up with TRBD2. Material: blood. The CDR3 DNA is TGTGCCAGCAGTCCGGGACTAGCGGCCGAGACCCAGTTCTTC. It is translated as CASSPGLAAETQFF.